The 11 T cell receptor beta chains given below trace back to one sample, sequenced in a study of T cell responses to AZD1222 COVID-19 vaccine. Assay: immunoSEQ multiplex PCR; the TCRdb copy retains only in-frame clones and omits some. The sample gives tens of thousands of clones, less than 95% of which show up once; about 8% is in the top ten. The sample consisted of peripheral blood, taken 28 days after the second AZD1222 dose. The source is an adult who received the AZD1222 COVID-19 vaccine.

This clone was observed a single time. This chain joins TRBV11-3 and TRBJ2-2; D not resolved. The CDR3 covers 13 residues. Germline assignment: CDR1 SGHNT and CDR2 YENEEA. V lost 6 bases to trimming and J lost 5 bases, with 10 bases between them. CDR3 loop: CASRKGRTGELFF. CDR3 DNA: TGTGCCAGCAGGAAAGGGCGGACCGGGGAGCTGTTTTTT.

The chain employs TRBV11-1 and TRBJ2-7, with D hard to call. Between the trimmed V and J ends, which lost 5 bases and 3 bases, there was a span of 8 bases. The CDR3 runs to 12 residues. Germline V CDR1 and CDR2: SGHAT, FQDESV (reference sequence). In DNA, the CDR3 is TGTGCCAGCAGCCTGTCAGGCTACGAGCAGTACTTC. Translated: CASSLSGYEQYF.

The chain links TRBV6-5 to TRBJ2-7; D not certain. Germline V gene lookup returns CDR1 MNHEY and CDR2 SVGAGI. V dropped 6 bases and J dropped 2 bases, with 11 bases sitting between them. The CDR3 has 13 amino acids. CDR3 nucleotide sequence: TGTGCCAGCAGCCCCGCTGGGACCTACGAGCAGTACTTC. Translation gives CASSPAGTYEQYF.

The DNA for the CDR3 is TGTGCCAGCAGCCCACTGGAGGCAGGGGGAAAACTGTTTTTT. The encoded protein is CASSPLEAGGKLFF. J is TRBJ1-4 and V is TRBV9; the match to TRBD1 covers 7 bases. Germline V gene sequence: CDR1 SGDLS, CDR2 YYNGEE. The CDR3 contains 14 residues. Germline trimming cut 4 bases from V and 10 bases from J; bases unmatched to any gene: 10.

This sequence joins TRBV20-1 and TRBJ2-1, with 8 bases aligning to TRBD2. Germline lookup yields CDR1 DFQATT and CDR2 SNEGSKA (reference sequence). The CDR3 totals 15 residues. V lost 3 bases, J lost 8 bases, and 12 bases stayed unmatched. The CDR3 DNA reads as TGCAGTGCTAGTCTGGTAGCGGGAAAGACCCATGAGCAGTTCTTC. Translated, it gives CSASLVAGKTHEQFF.

The V and J genes are TRBV27 and TRBJ1-1; D is unresolved. The CDR3 contains 14 residues. Trimming pared 4 bases from V and 1 base from J, leaving 10 bases between. Looked up from germline, CDR1 is MNHEY and CDR2 is SMNVEV (reference sequence). CDR3 loop: CASSSLSSNTEAFF. CDR3 sequence (DNA): TGTGCCAGCAGTTCCTTATCCTCGAACACTGAAGCTTTCTTT.

CDR3 sequence (DNA): TGCAGCGTTGTTGTGACAGGGGGCTCCTACGAGCAGTACTTC. This codes for CSVVVTGGSYEQYF. The gene calls are TRBV29-1 and TRBJ2-7, with TRBD1 matching 9 bases. V lost 4 bases to trimming and J lost 0 bases; unmatched junction nucleotides: 4. This CDR3 region has 14 residues. Germline CDR1 SQVTM, CDR2 ANQGSEA.

The chain employs TRBV9 and TRBJ2-2; the match to TRBD2 covers 9 bases. This CDR3 has 16 amino acids. Germline V gene sequence: CDR1 SGDLS, CDR2 YYNGEE. The junction had 8 bases not matched to a gene; V was cut back by 0 bases and J by 8 bases. As DNA, the CDR3 is TGTGCCAGCAGCGTAGCTAGCGGGAAAATCGGGGGGGAGCTGTTTTTT. Amino acids: CASSVASGKIGGELFF.

J is TRBJ2-7 and V is TRBV27, with TRBD2 matching 8 bases. The CDR3 is made up of 15 amino acids. CDR1 is MNHEY, CDR2 SMNVEV, per germline (reference sequence). J gave up 0 bases and V 5 bases, and 6 bases lay outside the gene matches. In nucleotides, the CDR3 is TGTGCCAGCAGTCCCATAGCGGGACTCTCCTACGAGCAGTACTTC. Encoded protein: CASSPIAGLSYEQYF.

The CDR3 region has the DNA TGTGCCAGCAGCTTAGGCCAGAACCTTAACGGTTATGGCTACACCTTC. Translating it yields CASSLGQNLNGYGYTF. This rearrangement joins TRBV5-4 to TRBJ1-2, with D unresolved. The V end lost 2 bases, the J end lost 5 bases, and 19 bases lay between the germline ends. Germline CDR1 is SGHNT and CDR2 is YYREEE (reference sequence). The CDR3 length is 16 residues.

The chain couples TRBV7-2 to TRBJ2-7; no definite D call. The germline V gene encodes CDR1 SGHTA and CDR2 FQGNSA. This CDR3 region has 11 residues. The V gene lost 5 bases and the J gene lost 7 bases, with 9 bases spanning the gap. The chain's CDR3 is CASSGFDEQYF. The CDR3 bases are TGTGCCAGCAGCGGGTTTGATGAGCAGTACTTC. The whole variable domain, filled in from reference TRBV7-2 and TRBJ2-7, reads GAGVSQSPSNKVTEKGKDVELRCDPISGHTALYWYRQSLGQGLEFLIYFQGNSAPDKSGLPSDRFSAERTGGSVSTLTIQRTQQEDSAVYLCASSGFDEQYFGPGTRLTVT.